The clone carrying this TCR beta chain occurred many times. Its antigen is as yet unknown. Some 960,000 sorted CD4+ or CD8+ T cells made each library. This entry comes from a study of neurological immune-mediated disorders. Study findings and constraints: HTLV-1-associated myelopathy ranked highest for TCR clonal expansion and multiple sclerosis lowest, beneath healthy controls. No CDR3 amino acid sequences recurred among expanded clones across subjects, suggesting private repertoires in all groups.

This CDR3 contains 17 residues. V trimming: 4 bases; J trimming: 4 bases; junction bases outside the gene matches: 14. CDR1 and CDR2 from the germline V gene are SGHRS and YFSETQ. The cDNA was generated through 5'RACE incorporating 10-nucleotide random UMIs. TCRdb itself ran the 5' RACE reads through MiXCR, one entry per CDR3 protein. Of fewer than 20,000 distinct CDR3 sequences listed, around 15% are singletons. Sequencing was performed on CD4+ T cells from blood. This chain connects TRBV5-1 to TRBJ2-3; TRBD1 matches at 8 bases. This TCR came from an older woman with HTLV-1-associated myelopathy (HAM/TSP). The CDR3 sequence is CASSHRTGSNLPDTQYF. CDR3 coding DNA: TGCGCCAGCAGCCACAGGACAGGGTCTAACCTGCCAGATACGCAGTATTTT.